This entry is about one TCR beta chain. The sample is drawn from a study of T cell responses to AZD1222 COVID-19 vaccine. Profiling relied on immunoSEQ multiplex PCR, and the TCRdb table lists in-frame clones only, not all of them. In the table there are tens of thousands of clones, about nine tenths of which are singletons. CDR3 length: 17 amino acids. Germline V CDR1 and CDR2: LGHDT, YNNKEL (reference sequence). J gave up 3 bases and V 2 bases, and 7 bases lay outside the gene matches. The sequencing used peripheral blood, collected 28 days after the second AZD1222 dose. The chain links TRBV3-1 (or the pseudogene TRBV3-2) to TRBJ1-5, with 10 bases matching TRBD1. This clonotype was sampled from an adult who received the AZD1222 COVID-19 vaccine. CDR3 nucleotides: TGTGCCAGCAGCCAAACCGGGACAGGGGAACCCAATCAGCCCCAGCATTTT. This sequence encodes CASSQTGTGEPNQPQHF.